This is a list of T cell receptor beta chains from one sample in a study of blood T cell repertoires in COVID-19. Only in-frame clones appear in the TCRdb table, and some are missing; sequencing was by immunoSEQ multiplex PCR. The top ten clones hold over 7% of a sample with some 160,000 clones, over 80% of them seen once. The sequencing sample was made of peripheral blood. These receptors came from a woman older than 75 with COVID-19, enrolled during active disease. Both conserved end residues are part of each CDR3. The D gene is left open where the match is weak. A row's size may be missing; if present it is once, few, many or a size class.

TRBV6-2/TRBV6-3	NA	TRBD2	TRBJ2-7	TGTGCCAGCAGTCACACTAGCGGCCCCTACGAGCAGTACTTC	CASSHTSGPYEQYF
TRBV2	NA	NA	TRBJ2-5	TGTGCCAGCAGTCTGGACAGCCAAGAGACCCAGTACTTC	CASSLDSQETQYF
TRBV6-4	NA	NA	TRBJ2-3	TGTGCCAGCAGTCGGGAAGTGGGAGCAGATACGCAGTATTTT	CASSREVGADTQYF
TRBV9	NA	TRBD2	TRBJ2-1	TGTGCCAGCAGCGAAAGCGGGAGCTACAATGAGCAGTTCTTC	CASSESGSYNEQFF
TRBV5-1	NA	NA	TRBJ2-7	TGCGCCAGCAGCTTGAGTCCCAGCTACGAGCAGTACTTC	CASSLSPSYEQYF
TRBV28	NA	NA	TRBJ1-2	TGTGCCAGCAGTTTAGCGGCCTATGGCTACACCTTC	CASSLAAYGYTF
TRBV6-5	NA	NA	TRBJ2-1	TGTGCCAGCAGTTACTCGAGCTACAGCGAGCAGTTCTTC	CASSYSSYSEQFF
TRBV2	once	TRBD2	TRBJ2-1	TGTGCCAGCAGTGACGCGGGGGGGAGAGGATACAATGAGCAGTTCTTC	CASSDAGGRGYNEQFF
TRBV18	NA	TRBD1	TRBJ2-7	TGTGCCAGCTCAACCGGGACAGGCGCCTACGAGCAGTACTTC	CASSTGTGAYEQYF
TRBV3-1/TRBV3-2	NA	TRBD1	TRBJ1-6	TGTGCCAGCAGCCTGGGGGGGACAGGGGCGGATTCACCCCTCCACTTT	CASSLGGTGADSPLHF
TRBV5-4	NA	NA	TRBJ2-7	TGTGCCAGCAGCTCCCGGCCTGACTACGCCGAGCAGTACTTC	CASSSRPDYAEQYF
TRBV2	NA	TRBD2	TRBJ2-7	TGTGCCAGCAGGGGGAACCGGGAGGGCCCCGAGCAGTACTTC	CASRGNREGPEQYF
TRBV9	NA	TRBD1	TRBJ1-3	TGTGCCAGCAGCGTGACAGGGGGATCCTCTGGAAACACCATATATTTT	CASSVTGGSSGNTIYF
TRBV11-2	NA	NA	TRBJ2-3	TGTGCCAGCAGCTTATTCCAGCGGGTCAGCACAGATACGCAGTATTTT	CASSLFQRVSTDTQYF
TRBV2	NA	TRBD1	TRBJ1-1	TGTGCCAGCAGTGACGACAGGGGATGGGCTTTCTTT	CASSDDRGWAFF
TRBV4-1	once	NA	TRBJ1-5	TGCGCCAGCAGCCAAGATGTGGTCAGGCCCCAGCATTTT	CASSQDVVRPQHF
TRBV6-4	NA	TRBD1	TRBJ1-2	TGTGCCAGCAGTTCCGGACAGGGCTATGGCTACACCTTC	CASSSGQGYGYTF
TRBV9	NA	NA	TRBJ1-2	TGTGCCAGCAGCGTAGCTGCGACACTGAACTATGGCTACACCTTC	CASSVAATLNYGYTF
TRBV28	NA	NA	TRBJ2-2	TGTGCCAGCAGTTTAGTAACCGGGGAGCTGTTTTTT	CASSLVTGELFF
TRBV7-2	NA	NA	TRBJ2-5	TGTGCCAGCAGCCCTCTGACTGGCCACCAAGAGACCCAGTACTTC	CASSPLTGHQETQYF
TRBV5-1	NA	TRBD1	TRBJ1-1	TGCGCCAGCAGCTTGGCCCCGGGGACAGGGCGGAACACTGAAGCTTTCTTT	CASSLAPGTGRNTEAFF
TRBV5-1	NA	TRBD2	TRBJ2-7	TGCGCCAGCTGCTCCGGGACTAGCGGGTTCTACGAGCAGTACTTC	CASCSGTSGFYEQYF
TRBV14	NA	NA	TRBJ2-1	TGTGCCAGCAGCCAAGCCCTGAGTGAGCAGTTCTTC	CASSQALSEQFF
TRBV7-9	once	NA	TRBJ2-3	TGTGCCAGCAGCATCTCTGCAGGTACGCAGTATTTT	CASSISAGTQYF
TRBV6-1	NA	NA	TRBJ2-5	TGTGCCAGCAGTGAATCCCTGGAGACCCAGTACTTC	CASSESLETQYF
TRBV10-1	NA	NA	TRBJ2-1	TGCGCCAGCAGTGAGGTTCGACAGGCAAAACCGTTCTTC	CASSEVRQAKPFF
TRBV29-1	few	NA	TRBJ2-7	TGCAGCGTCACCCGGGACACCTACGAGCAGTACTTC	CSVTRDTYEQYF
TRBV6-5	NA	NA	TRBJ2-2	TGTGCCAGCAGCGAGGCCACGAACACCGGGGAGCTGTTTTTT	CASSEATNTGELFF
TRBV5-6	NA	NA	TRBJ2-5	TGTGCCAGCAGCTTCCCAGGTAACCAAGAGACCCAGTACTTC	CASSFPGNQETQYF
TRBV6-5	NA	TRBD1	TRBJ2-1	TGTGCCAGCAGCGAGGACAGGGATTCTCTTGAGCAGTTCTTC	CASSEDRDSLEQFF
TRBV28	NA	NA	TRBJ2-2	TGTGCCAGCAGTACACGAACCGGGGAGCTGTTTTTT	CASSTRTGELFF
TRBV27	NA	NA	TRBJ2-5	TGTGCCAGCAGTTTTTACGGTGAGACCCAGTACTTC	CASSFYGETQYF
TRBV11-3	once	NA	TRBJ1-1	TGTGCCAGCACCTCCCTATTTAACACTGAAGCTTTCTTT	CASTSLFNTEAFF
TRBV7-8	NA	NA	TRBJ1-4	TGTGCCAGCAGCCCGGGGAATGAAAAACTGTTTTTT	CASSPGNEKLFF
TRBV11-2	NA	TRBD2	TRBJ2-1	TGTGCCAGCAGCAGTGCCGCGGGGGGGTACAATGAGCAGTTCTTC	CASSSAAGGYNEQFF
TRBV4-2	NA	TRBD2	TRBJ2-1	TGTGCCAGCAGCCAAGTTGGTCTAGCGGGAGGCGATGAGCAGTTCTTC	CASSQVGLAGGDEQFF
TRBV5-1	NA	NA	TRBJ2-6	TGCGCCAGCAGCTTCGACAGGCTATCTGGGGCCAACGTCCTGACTTTC	CASSFDRLSGANVLTF
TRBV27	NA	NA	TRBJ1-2	TGTGCCAGCAGTTCGGAGGGGAACTATGGCTACACCTTC	CASSSEGNYGYTF
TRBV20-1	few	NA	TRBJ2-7	TGCAGTGCTAGTTTCTTCGGGGTCTCCTACGAGCAGTACTTC	CSASFFGVSYEQYF
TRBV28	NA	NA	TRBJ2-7	TGTGCCAGCAGTCACGGGGGACGGTCCTCCTACGAGCAGTACTTC	CASSHGGRSSYEQYF
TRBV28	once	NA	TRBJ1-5	TGTGCCAGCAGTTCAATCAGGCCCCAGCATTTT	CASSSIRPQHF
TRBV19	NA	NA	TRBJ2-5	TGTGCCAGTAGTATAGCTGAGACCCAGTACTTC	CASSIAETQYF
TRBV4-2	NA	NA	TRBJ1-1	TGTGCCAGCAGCCAAGGGGAGGGACGGAACACTGAAGCTTTCTTT	CASSQGEGRNTEAFF
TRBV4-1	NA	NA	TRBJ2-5	TGCGCCAGCAGCCCGCCCCGCCGCGCAGGGCCCCCAGAGACCCAGTACTTC	CASSPPRRAGPPETQYF
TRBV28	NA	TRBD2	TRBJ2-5	TGTGCCAGCAGTTCTCCGGGACTAGCAGTTAAAGAGACCCAGTACTTC	CASSSPGLAVKETQYF
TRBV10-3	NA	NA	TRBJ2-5	TGTGCCATCAGTGAGTCTGGCGGTCCCAGAGAGACCCAGTACTTC	CAISESGGPRETQYF
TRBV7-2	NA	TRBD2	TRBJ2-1	TGTGCCAGCAGTCCTACTGGGACTAGCGTCTACAATGAGCAGTTCTTC	CASSPTGTSVYNEQFF
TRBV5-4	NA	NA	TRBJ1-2	TGTGCCAGCAGCACCCGGACACTTTATGGCTACACCTTC	CASSTRTLYGYTF
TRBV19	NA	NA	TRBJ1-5	TGTGCCAGTAGCGATACGGGTAATCAGCCCCAGCATTTT	CASSDTGNQPQHF
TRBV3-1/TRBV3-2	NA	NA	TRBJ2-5	TGTGCCAGCAGCCAAGATCAGGGACTCCCCCAAGAGACCCAGTACTTC	CASSQDQGLPQETQYF
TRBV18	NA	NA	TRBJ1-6	TGTGCCAGCTCACCGGCCGGGGGTGGCACCTATAATTCACCCCTCCACTTT	CASSPAGGGTYNSPLHF
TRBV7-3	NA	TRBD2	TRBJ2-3	TGTGCCAGCAGCTTAAGGATAGCGGGAGTGGCAGATACGCAGTATTTT	CASSLRIAGVADTQYF
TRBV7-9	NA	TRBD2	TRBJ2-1	TGTGCCAGCAGCTTACGGGGGACTAGCGGAGGCAATGAGCAGTTCTTC	CASSLRGTSGGNEQFF
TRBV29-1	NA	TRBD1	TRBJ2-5	TGCAGCGTTTCTGACAGGGTGGTTGGAGAGACCCAGTACTTC	CSVSDRVVGETQYF
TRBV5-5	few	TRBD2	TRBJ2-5	TGTGCCAGCAGCTTTGCTAGCGGGAGTTTGGAGACCCAGTACTTC	CASSFASGSLETQYF
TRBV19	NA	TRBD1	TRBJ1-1	TGTGCCAGTAACATACAGGGGCTGAACACTGAAGCTTTCTTT	CASNIQGLNTEAFF
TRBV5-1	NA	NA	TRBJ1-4	TGCGCCAGCAGCTTGGAAGGGGTGTCCGAAAAACTGTTTTTT	CASSLEGVSEKLFF